In its sample, the clone carrying this T cell receptor beta chain was seen a few times. Authors of the study amplified TCR beta CDR3 regions from RNA transcripts. HTBI primers were used for first-round RT-PCR of the TCR CDR3. One entry per CDR3 protein, called by TCRdb with MiXCR from the multiplex PCR reads. Among 550,000 to 600,000 distinct CDR3 sequences listed, over 15% were seen once. The sample belongs to a study of T cells in Graves' hyperthyroidism and ophthalmopathy. This clonotype was sampled from a woman under 30 with Graves' hyperthyroidism. Material: blood.

CDR3 coding DNA: TGTGCCAGCAGCCCCGGACAGGGGCGGAACACTGAAGCTTTCTTT. It yields the protein CASSPGQGRNTEAFF. The genes are TRBV7-9 and TRBJ1-1; 9 nucleotides agree with TRBD1. The CDR3 length is 15 residues. The V segment lost 5 bases and the J segment 1 base; nucleotides outside the gene matches: 5. Germline V CDR1 and CDR2: SEHNR, FQNEAQ (reference sequence).